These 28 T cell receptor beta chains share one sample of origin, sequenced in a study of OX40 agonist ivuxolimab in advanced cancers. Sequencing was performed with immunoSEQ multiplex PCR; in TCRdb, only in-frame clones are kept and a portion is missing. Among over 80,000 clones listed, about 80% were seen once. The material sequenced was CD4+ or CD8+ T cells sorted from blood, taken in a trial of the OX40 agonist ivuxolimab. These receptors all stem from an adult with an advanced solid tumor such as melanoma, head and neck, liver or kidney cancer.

The CDR3 DNA sequence: TGTGCCAGCAGCTTAGGAGTTGAGGGGGAGTCAGCCCACGAGCAGTACTTC. Translation: CASSLGVEGESAHEQYF. The chain is built from TRBV7-9 and TRBJ2-7; possibly TRBD1 for D (6 bases). Germline assignment: CDR1 SEHNR and CDR2 FQNEAQ (reference sequence). V was cut by 1 base and J by 5 bases, with 21 bases left in between. The CDR3 has 17 amino acids. Using reference TRBV7-9 and TRBJ2-7 for the parts outside the CDR3, the full variable domain is DTGVSQNPRHKITKRGQNVTFRCDPISEHNRLYWYRQTLGQGPEFLTYFQNEAQLEKSRLLSDRFSAERPKGSFSTLEIQRTEQGDSAMYLCASSLGVEGESAHEQYFGPGTRLTVT.

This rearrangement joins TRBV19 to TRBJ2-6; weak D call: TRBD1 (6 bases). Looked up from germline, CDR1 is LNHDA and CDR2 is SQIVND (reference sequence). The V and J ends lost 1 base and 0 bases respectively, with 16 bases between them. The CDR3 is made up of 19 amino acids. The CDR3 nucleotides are TGTGCCAGTAGTATAGTTCTTGCAGGGGCGAACTCTGGGGCCAACGTCCTGACTTTC. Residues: CASSIVLAGANSGANVLTF.

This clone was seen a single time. CDR3 in DNA: TGTGCCAGCTCACCACCTGTGGGGGGTAATGAGCAGTTCTTC. Its protein product is CASSPPVGGNEQFF. The rearrangement joins TRBV18 to TRBJ2-1, with D possibly being TRBD2 (6 bases). V was trimmed by 0 bases and J by 7 bases, leaving 10 bases between them. Germline V gene data show CDR1 as KGHSH and CDR2 as LQKENI. CDR3 length: 14 amino acids.

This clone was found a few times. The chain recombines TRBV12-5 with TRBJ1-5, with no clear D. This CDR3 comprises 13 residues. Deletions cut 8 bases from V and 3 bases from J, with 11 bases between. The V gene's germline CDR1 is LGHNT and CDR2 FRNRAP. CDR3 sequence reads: CASSPEDNQPQHF. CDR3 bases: TGTGCTAGTAGCCCCGAGGACAATCAGCCCCAGCATTTT.

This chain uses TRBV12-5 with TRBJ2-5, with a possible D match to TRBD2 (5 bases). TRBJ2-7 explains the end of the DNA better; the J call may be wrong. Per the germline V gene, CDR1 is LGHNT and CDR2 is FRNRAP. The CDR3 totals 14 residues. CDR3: CASGVTGSSYEQYF. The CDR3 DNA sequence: TGTGCTAGTGGTGTGACGGGAAGCTCCTACGAGCAGTACTTC.

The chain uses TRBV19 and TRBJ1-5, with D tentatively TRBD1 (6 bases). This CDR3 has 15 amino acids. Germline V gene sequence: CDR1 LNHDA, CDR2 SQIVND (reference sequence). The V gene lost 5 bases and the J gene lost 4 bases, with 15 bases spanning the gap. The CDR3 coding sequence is TGTGCCAGTAGTCCCCGTCAGGGGCAAAATCAGCCCCAGCATTTT. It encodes CASSPRQGQNQPQHF.

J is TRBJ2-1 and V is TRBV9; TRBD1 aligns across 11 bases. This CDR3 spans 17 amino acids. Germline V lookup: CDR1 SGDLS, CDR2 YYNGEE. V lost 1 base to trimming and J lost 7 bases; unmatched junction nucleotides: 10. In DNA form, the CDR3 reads TGTGCCAGCAGCGTACGTCCGGGACAGGGGGTCCCGAATGAGCAGTTCTTC. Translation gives CASSVRPGQGVPNEQFF.

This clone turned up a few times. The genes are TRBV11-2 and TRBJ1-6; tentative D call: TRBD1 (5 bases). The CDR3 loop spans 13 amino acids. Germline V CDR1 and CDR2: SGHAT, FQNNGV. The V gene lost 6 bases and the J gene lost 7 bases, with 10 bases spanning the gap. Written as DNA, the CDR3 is TGTGCCAGCAGTCACGGGACGAATTCACCCCTCCACTTT. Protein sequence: CASSHGTNSPLHF.

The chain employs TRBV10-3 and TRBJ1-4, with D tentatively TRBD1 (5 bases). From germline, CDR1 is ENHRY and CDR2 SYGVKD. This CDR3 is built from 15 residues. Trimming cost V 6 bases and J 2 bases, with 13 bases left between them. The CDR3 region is CAIRRGASTNEKLFF. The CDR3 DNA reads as TGTGCCATCAGAAGGGGTGCTTCCACTAATGAAAAACTGTTTTTT.

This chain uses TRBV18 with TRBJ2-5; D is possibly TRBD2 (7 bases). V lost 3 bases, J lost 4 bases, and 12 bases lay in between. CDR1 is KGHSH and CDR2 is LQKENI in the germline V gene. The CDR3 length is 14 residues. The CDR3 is CASSPTGRGETQYF. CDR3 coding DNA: TGTGCCAGCTCACCTACAGGGAGGGGAGAGACCCAGTACTTC.

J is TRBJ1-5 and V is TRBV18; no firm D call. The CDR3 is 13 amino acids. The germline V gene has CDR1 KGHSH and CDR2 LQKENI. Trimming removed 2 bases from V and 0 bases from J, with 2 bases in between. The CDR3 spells CASSPSSNQPQHF. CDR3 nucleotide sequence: TGTGCCAGCTCACCATCTAGCAATCAGCCCCAGCATTTT. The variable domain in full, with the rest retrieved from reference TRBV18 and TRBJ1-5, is NAGVMQNPRHLVRRRGQEARLRCSPMKGHSHVYWYRQLPEEGLKFMVYLQKENIIDESGMPKERFSAEFPKEGPSILRIQQVVRGDSAAYFCASSPSSNQPQHFGDGTRLSIL.

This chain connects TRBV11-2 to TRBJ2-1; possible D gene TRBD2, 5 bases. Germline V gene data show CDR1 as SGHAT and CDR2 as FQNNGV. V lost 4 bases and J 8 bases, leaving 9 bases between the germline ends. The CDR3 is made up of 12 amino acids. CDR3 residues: CASSSLEDEQFF. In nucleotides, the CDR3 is TGTGCCAGCAGCTCTCTGGAGGATGAGCAGTTCTTC.

CDR3 sequence: CASSVGGQTYNEQFF. DNA for the CDR3: TGTGCCAGCAGCGTAGGTGGACAGACCTACAATGAGCAGTTCTTC. V is TRBV9 and J is TRBJ2-1, with D possibly matching TRBD1 (6 bases). The CDR3 loop spans 15 amino acids. CDR1 and CDR2 from the germline V gene are SGDLS and YYNGEE. V lost 0 bases to trimming and J lost 2 bases, with 9 bases between them.

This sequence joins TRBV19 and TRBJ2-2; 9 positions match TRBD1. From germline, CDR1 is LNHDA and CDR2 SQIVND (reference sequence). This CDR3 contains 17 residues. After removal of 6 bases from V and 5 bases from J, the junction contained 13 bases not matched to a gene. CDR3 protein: CASRGSSGQGPTGELFF. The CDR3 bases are TGTGCCAGTAGGGGTAGCTCGGGACAGGGCCCGACCGGGGAGCTGTTTTTT.

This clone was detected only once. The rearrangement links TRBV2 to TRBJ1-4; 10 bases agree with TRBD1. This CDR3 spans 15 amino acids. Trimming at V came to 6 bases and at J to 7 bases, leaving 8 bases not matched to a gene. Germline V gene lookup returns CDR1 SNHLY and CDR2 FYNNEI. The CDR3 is CASRGPTGGGEKLFF. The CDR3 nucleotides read TGTGCCAGCAGAGGGCCGACAGGGGGCGGTGAAAAACTGTTTTTT.

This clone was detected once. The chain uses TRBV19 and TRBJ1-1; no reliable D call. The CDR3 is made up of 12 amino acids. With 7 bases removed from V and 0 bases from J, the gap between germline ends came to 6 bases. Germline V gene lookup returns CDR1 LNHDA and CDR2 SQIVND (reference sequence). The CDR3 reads CASKQLNTEAFF. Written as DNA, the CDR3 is TGTGCCAGTAAGCAGCTGAACACTGAAGCTTTCTTT.

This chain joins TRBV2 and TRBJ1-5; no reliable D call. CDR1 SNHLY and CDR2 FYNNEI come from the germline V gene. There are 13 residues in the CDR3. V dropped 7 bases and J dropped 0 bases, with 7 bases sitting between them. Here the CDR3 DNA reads TGTGCCAGCAAAGGACGTAGCAATCAGCCCCAGCATTTT. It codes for CASKGRSNQPQHF.

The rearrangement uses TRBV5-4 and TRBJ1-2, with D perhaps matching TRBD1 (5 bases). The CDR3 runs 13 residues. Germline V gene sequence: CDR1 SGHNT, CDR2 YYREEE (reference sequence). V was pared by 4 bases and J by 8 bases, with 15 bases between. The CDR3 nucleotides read TGTGCCAGCAGCCGAACGGGGGTTTACGGCTACACCTTC. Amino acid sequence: CASSRTGVYGYTF. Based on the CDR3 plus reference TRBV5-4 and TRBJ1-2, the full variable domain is ETGVTQSPTHLIKTRGQQVTLRCSSQSGHNTVSWYQQALGQGPQFIFQYYREEENGRGNFPPRFSGLQFPNYSSELNVNALELDDSALYLCASSRTGVYGYTFGSGTRLTVV.

The CDR3 nucleotides read TGTGCCATCAAGGAGGGCGGGAGCGCAATAGCCGGGGAGCTGTTTTTT. Translated: CAIKEGGSAIAGELFF. The rearrangement links TRBV10-3 to TRBJ2-2; TRBD2 agrees at 7 bases. Germline V gives CDR1 ENHRY, CDR2 SYGVKD. The CDR3 is 16 amino acids. Losses at the gene ends were 7 bases for V and 6 bases for J; bases not matched to a gene: 14.

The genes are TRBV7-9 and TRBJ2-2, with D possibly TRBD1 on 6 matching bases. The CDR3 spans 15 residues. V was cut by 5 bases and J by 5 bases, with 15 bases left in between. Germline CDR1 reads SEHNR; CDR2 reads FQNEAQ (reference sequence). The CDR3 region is CASSPQDRSTGELFF. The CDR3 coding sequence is TGTGCCAGCAGCCCTCAGGACAGATCAACCGGGGAGCTGTTTTTT.

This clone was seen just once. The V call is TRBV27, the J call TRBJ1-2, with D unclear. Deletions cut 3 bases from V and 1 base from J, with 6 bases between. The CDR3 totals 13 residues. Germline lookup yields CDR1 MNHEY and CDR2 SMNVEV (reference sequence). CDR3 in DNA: TGTGCCAGCAGTTTGAACAGTAACTATGGCTACACCTTC. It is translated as CASSLNSNYGYTF.

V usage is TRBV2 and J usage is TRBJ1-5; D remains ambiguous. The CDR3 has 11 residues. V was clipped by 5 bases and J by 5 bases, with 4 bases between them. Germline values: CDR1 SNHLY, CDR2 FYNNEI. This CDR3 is CASSLDQPQHF. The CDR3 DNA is TGTGCCAGCAGTTTGGATCAGCCCCAGCATTTT. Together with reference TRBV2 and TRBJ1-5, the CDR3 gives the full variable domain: EPEVTQTPSHQVTQMGQEVILRCVPISNHLYFYWYRQILGQKVEFLVSFYNNEISEKSEIFDDQFSVERPDGSNFTLKIRSTKLEDSAMYFCASSLDQPQHFGDGTRLSIL.

CDR3: CASSVGGVYSYGYTF. The CDR3 DNA is TGTGCCAGCAGTGTGGGGGGGGTTTACTCGTATGGCTACACCTTC. The rearrangement links TRBV2 to TRBJ1-2; D is possibly TRBD1 (5 bases). V gave up 4 bases and J gave up 5 bases, with 17 bases separating them. Germline lookup yields CDR1 SNHLY and CDR2 FYNNEI. The CDR3 is 15 residues long.

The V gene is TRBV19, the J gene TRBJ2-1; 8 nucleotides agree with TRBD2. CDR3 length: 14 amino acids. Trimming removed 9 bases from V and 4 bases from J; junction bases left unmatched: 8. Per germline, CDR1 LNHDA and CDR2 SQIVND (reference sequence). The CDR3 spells CASHPGGAYNEQFF. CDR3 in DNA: TGTGCCAGCCACCCCGGGGGGGCATACAATGAGCAGTTCTTC.

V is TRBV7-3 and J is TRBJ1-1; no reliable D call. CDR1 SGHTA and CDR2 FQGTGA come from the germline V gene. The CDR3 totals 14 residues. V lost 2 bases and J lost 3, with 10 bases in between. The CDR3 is CASSLPWQDTEAFF. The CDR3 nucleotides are TGTGCCAGCAGCTTACCTTGGCAGGACACTGAAGCTTTCTTT. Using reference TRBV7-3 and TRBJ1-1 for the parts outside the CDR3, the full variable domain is GAGVSQTPSNKVTEKGKYVELRCDPISGHTALYWYRQSLGQGPEFLIYFQGTGAADDSGLPNDRFFAVRPEGSVSTLKIQRTERGDSAVYLCASSLPWQDTEAFFGQGTRLTVV.

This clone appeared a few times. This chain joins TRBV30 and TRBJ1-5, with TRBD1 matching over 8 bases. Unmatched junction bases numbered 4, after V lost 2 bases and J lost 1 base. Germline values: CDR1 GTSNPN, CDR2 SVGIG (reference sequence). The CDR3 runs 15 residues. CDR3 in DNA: TGTGCCTGGAGTATGGCAGGGGGCAGCAATCAGCCCCAGCATTTT. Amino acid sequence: CAWSMAGGSNQPQHF.

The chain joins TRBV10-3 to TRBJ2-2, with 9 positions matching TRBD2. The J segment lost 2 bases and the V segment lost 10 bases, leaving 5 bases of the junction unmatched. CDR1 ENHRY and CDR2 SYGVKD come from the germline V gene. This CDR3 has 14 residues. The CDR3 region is CATLAGPNTGELFF. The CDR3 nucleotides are TGTGCCACCCTAGCGGGGCCCAACACCGGGGAGCTGTTTTTT.

CDR3 residues: CASSLSMGSNGYTF. The CDR3 DNA reads as TGTGCCAGCAGTTTATCGATGGGGTCTAATGGCTACACCTTC. V is TRBV27 and J is TRBJ1-2; D not certain. The ends were cut back, 0 bases at V and 6 bases at J, with 11 bases in the middle. Per germline, CDR1 MNHEY and CDR2 SMNVEV (reference sequence). This CDR3 spans 14 amino acids.